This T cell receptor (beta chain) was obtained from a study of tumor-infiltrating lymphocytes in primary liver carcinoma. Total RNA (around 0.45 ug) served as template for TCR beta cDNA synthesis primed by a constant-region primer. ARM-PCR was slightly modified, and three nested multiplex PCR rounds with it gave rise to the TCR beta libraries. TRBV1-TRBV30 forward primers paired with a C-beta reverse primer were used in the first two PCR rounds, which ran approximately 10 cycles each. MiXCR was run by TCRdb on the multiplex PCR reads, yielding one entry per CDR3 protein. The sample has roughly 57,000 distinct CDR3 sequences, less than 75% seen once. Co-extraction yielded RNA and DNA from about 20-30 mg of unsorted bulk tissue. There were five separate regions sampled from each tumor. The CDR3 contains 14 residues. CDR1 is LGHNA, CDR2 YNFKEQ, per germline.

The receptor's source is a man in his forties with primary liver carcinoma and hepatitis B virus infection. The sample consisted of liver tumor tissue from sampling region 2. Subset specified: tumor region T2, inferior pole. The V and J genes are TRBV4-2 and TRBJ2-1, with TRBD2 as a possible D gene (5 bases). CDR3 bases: TGTGCTAGGAGTCAAGCTTTCGGAGCGGATGAGCAGTTCTTC. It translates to CARSQAFGADEQFF.